A single sample gave rise to the 14 T cell receptor beta chains below, sequenced in a study of technical replicates of blood from a handful of donors. Profiled with immunoSEQ multiplex PCR; TCRdb holds only in-frame clones, not every one. The data hold about 82,000 clones, with 80% to 95% observed a single time. Sequencing was carried out using T cells isolated from PBMCs. These receptor sequences come from a human donor in good health.

The J gene is TRBJ1-1, the V gene TRBV30, with D unresolved. Between the trimmed V and J ends, which lost 5 bases and 0 bases, there was a span of 31 bases. The germline CDR1 and CDR2 sequences are GTSNPN and SVGIG (reference sequence). The CDR3 loop spans 20 amino acids. This CDR3 reads CAWGNSAYNSQKRMNTEAFF. As DNA, the CDR3 is TGTGCCTGGGGAAACTCCGCATACAATTCCCAAAAGAGGATGAACACTGAAGCTTTCTTT.

The J gene is TRBJ1-4, the V gene TRBV10-3; D may be TRBD1 (5 bases). CDR1 is ENHRY, CDR2 SYGVKD, per germline. This CDR3 comprises 13 residues. Trimming took 2 bases from V and 8 from J, leaving 9 bases between them. The CDR3 DNA reads as TGTGCCATCAGTGAGGACTGGGGCGAAAAACTGTTTTTT. Protein sequence: CAISEDWGEKLFF.

This clone was counted only a few times. This rearrangement joins TRBV6-1 to TRBJ1-2; the match to TRBD1 covers 7 bases. This CDR3 comprises 15 residues. After removal of 4 bases from V and 5 bases from J, the junction contained 10 bases not matched to a gene. Looked up from germline, CDR1 is MNHNS and CDR2 is SASEGT. CDR3 protein: CASSVPTGFGYGYTF. CDR3 bases: TGTGCCAGCAGTGTCCCGACAGGGTTTGGGTATGGCTACACCTTC.

V and J are TRBV2 and TRBJ2-3, with D maybe TRBD2 (7 bases). This CDR3 is built from 14 residues. Germline V gene sequence: CDR1 SNHLY, CDR2 FYNNEI. The germline V and J ends were trimmed by 6 bases and 1 base, with 11 bases remaining between them. CDR3 in amino acids: CASRGGAGTDTQYF. In nucleotides, the CDR3 is TGTGCCAGCAGAGGGGGGGCCGGCACAGATACGCAGTATTTT. The complete variable domain, with remaining parts taken from reference TRBV2 and TRBJ2-3, reads EPEVTQTPSHQVTQMGQEVILRCVPISNHLYFYWYRQILGQKVEFLVSFYNNEISEKSEIFDDQFSVERPDGSNFTLKIRSTKLEDSAMYFCASRGGAGTDTQYFGPGTRLTVL.

The gene calls are TRBV5-1 and TRBJ1-1; the D is unclear. The germline gives CDR1 SGHRS, CDR2 YFSETQ. The CDR3 has 14 residues. Between the trimmed V and J ends, which lost 4 bases and 1 base, there was a span of 11 bases. This CDR3 reads CASSLRGGNTEAFF. The CDR3 region has the DNA TGCGCCAGCAGCCTCCGGGGAGGGAACACTGAAGCTTTCTTT.

In this sample, this clone turned up once. The rearrangement uses TRBV19 and TRBJ1-5; weak D call: TRBD1 (5 bases). The CDR3 sequence is 18 residues long. Germline values: CDR1 LNHDA, CDR2 SQIVND (reference sequence). V lost 6 bases and J 0 bases, leaving 21 bases between the germline ends. CDR3 DNA sequence: TGTGCCAGTAGGGAACTGGTCAGGACACTATATAGCAATCAGCCCCAGCATTTT. It yields the protein CASRELVRTLYSNQPQHF.

The chain links TRBV19 to TRBJ2-3, with a weak D call TRBD2 (6 bases). This CDR3 has 15 residues. V was pared by 1 base and J by 2 bases, with 10 bases between. The germline gives CDR1 LNHDA, CDR2 SQIVND (reference sequence). The CDR3 region has the DNA TGTGCCAGTAGTATAGGGAGCGGGCACACAGATACGCAGTATTTT. Amino acids: CASSIGSGHTDTQYF.

This clone was picked up one time. The chain is built from TRBV5-4 and TRBJ1-6, with 9 bases lining up with TRBD1. The germline V gene encodes CDR1 SGHNT and CDR2 YYREEE (reference sequence). V shed 3 bases and J 7 bases; nucleotides not matched to a gene: 11. The CDR3 extends over 17 amino acids. The CDR3 sequence is CASSSDHTGTGNSPLHF. The CDR3 region has the DNA TGTGCCAGCAGCTCCGATCATACCGGGACAGGGAATTCACCCCTCCACTTT.

This chain uses TRBV6-5 with TRBJ2-3, with a weak D call TRBD2 (5 bases). V lost 2 bases to trimming and J lost 0 bases, with 9 bases between them. Germline V gives CDR1 MNHEY, CDR2 SVGAGI. The CDR3 spans 15 residues. The CDR3 nucleotides read TGTGCCAGCAGTTACGTGCCGGGAAGCACAGATACGCAGTATTTT. Translating gives CASSYVPGSTDTQYF.

This chain joins TRBV28 and TRBJ1-3, with a possible D match to TRBD1 (5 bases). This CDR3 region has 18 residues. The V gene's germline CDR1 is MDHEN and CDR2 SYDVKM. V was clipped by 3 bases and J by 4 bases, with 22 bases between them. The CDR3 sequence is CASSFRLIVQQGGNTIYF. In DNA, the CDR3 is TGTGCCAGCAGTTTTAGGTTGATCGTCCAGCAGGGCGGAAACACCATATATTTT.

The chain couples TRBV10-2 to TRBJ1-1; maybe TRBD1 (5 bases). Germline CDR1 and CDR2: WSHSY and SAAADI. Trimming took 6 bases from V and 1 from J, leaving 9 bases between them. The CDR3 extends over 13 amino acids. In nucleotides, the CDR3 is TGCGCCAGCAGCCCCAGGGCGAACACTGAAGCTTTCTTT. This translates into CASSPRANTEAFF.

In this sample, this clone turned up a few times. V usage is TRBV2 and J usage is TRBJ1-1; D is ambiguous. V lost 2 bases to trimming and J lost 8 bases, with 6 bases between them. The CDR3 has 11 residues. CDR1 is SNHLY and CDR2 is FYNNEI in the germline V gene. The CDR3 region has the DNA TGTGCCAGCAGTGAACAGGTGGAAGCTTTCTTT. Translated: CASSEQVEAFF. Supplemented by reference TRBV2 and TRBJ1-1, the full variable domain reads EPEVTQTPSHQVTQMGQEVILRCVPISNHLYFYWYRQILGQKVEFLVSFYNNEISEKSEIFDDQFSVERPDGSNFTLKIRSTKLEDSAMYFCASSEQVEAFFGQGTRLTVV.

V usage is TRBV28 and J usage is TRBJ2-1; 10 bases map to TRBD2. Germline CDR1 and CDR2: MDHEN and SYDVKM. The V gene end was trimmed by 3 bases and the J gene end by 1 base; junction bases not matched to a gene: 6. The CDR3 sequence is 17 residues long. The CDR3 protein is CASSFSSGRRSYNEQFF. CDR3 nucleotides: TGTGCCAGCAGTTTCTCTAGCGGGAGAAGGTCCTACAATGAGCAGTTCTTC.

The chain joins TRBV27 to TRBJ2-7, with D possibly matching TRBD1 (5 bases). The CDR3 is 14 residues long. The germline V and J ends were trimmed by 0 bases and 3 bases, with 9 bases remaining between them. Germline values: CDR1 MNHEY, CDR2 SMNVEV (reference sequence). CDR3 region: CASSLSSTGYEQYF. Written as DNA, the CDR3 is TGTGCCAGCAGTTTATCGTCAACAGGCTACGAGCAGTACTTC.